This TCR beta chain was identified during a study of blood T cell repertoires in COVID-19. Grouping used clinical history reported by participants in a survey and questionnaire. Assay: immunoSEQ multiplex PCR; the TCRdb copy retains only in-frame clones and omits some. Among about 260,000 clones, approximately 88% were seen once, and the ten largest hold 0.95% to 1.5%. Germline V gene data show CDR1 as SGDLS and CDR2 as YYNGEE. This CDR3 comprises 16 residues. Notes on this clone: One end of the junction varies from germline; a read error may be responsible.

This receptor was identified in a woman aged 40 to 50 with acute COVID-19. The chain links TRBV9 to TRBJ1-1; D perhaps matches TRBD1 (6 bases). Sequencing was done on a sample of PBMCs or T cells enriched from blood (not recorded which). In DNA, the CDR3 is TGTGCCAGCAGCTCCCGAGGGGGACCGGGGAACATTGAAGCTTTCTTT. Its translation is CASSSRGGPGNIEAFF.